These 28 T cell receptor beta chains share one sample of origin, sequenced in a study of neoadjuvant anti-PD-1 for oral cavity cancer. Time point of the sample: after neoadjuvant nivolumab, at surgical resection. Some clones are missing from TCRdb's copy, which holds only in-frame ones; the method was immunoSEQ multiplex PCR. The repertoire holds some 9,400 clones, with 60% to 75% as singletons. The source material was PBMCs, sampled after nivolumab (anti-PD-1) treatment. The receptors shown here come from a person aged 35 to 85 with oral cavity squamous cell carcinoma.

The chain joins TRBV5-4 to TRBJ2-7; 10 nucleotides line up with TRBD1. Germline V lookup: CDR1 SGHNT, CDR2 YYREEE (reference sequence). CDR3 length equals 15 residues. The V gene end was trimmed by 4 bases and the J gene end by 0 bases; junction bases not matched to a gene: 4. The CDR3 spells CASSPGQGSSYEQYF. The DNA of the CDR3 is TGTGCCAGCAGCCCGGGACAGGGGAGCTCCTACGAGCAGTACTTC.

This clone was seen more than once but under ten times. The chain links TRBV7-8 to TRBJ1-6; D is undetermined. The germline V gene has CDR1 SGHVS and CDR2 FQNEAQ. This CDR3 region has 17 residues. Trimming pared 1 base from V and 0 bases from J, leaving 10 bases between. The CDR3 DNA sequence: TGTGCCAGCAGCTTAGAAGGGCGGAGCTCCTATAATTCACCCCTCCACTTT. Translating it yields CASSLEGRSSYNSPLHF.

This chain uses TRBV6-5 with TRBJ1-5, with D possibly TRBD1 on 5 matching bases. The CDR3 length is 14 residues. The V gene lost 6 bases and the J gene lost 6 bases, with 15 bases spanning the gap. Germline CDR1 MNHEY, CDR2 SVGAGI. The CDR3 DNA reads TGTGCCAGCAGGGGACGGACGGCTGGTCAGCCCCAGCATTTT. Translating it yields CASRGRTAGQPQHF.

This rearrangement joins TRBV6-1 to TRBJ2-6; no reliable D call. This CDR3 is built from 15 residues. In germline, CDR1 is MNHNS, CDR2 SASEGT. Trimming took off 4 bases at V and 0 bases at J, with 7 bases between the two ends. DNA of the CDR3: TGTGCCAGCAGTGCGGTTGCCTCTGGGGCCAACGTCCTGACTTTC. It specifies CASSAVASGANVLTF.

V gene TRBV6-1 combines with J gene TRBJ1-4; D is uncertain. This CDR3 spans 14 amino acids. The V gene's germline CDR1 is MNHNS and CDR2 SASEGT. Trimming took 9 bases from V and 5 from J, leaving 16 bases between them. CDR3 sequence (DNA): TGTGCCAGTGTTTCCCCAGGTGGGAATGAAAAACTGTTTTTT. This translates into CASVSPGGNEKLFF.

The chain recombines TRBV5-6 with TRBJ1-1; no firm D call. The germline CDR1 and CDR2 sequences are SGHDT and YYEEEE. The CDR3 length is 12 residues. The V and J ends lost 2 bases and 10 bases respectively, with 12 bases between them. Here the CDR3 reads CASSLLVGLAFF. The CDR3 bases are TGTGCCAGCAGCTTATTGGTAGGGTTAGCTTTCTTT.

The J gene is TRBJ1-1, the V gene TRBV4-1; D is unresolved. The CDR3 contains 14 residues. Germline CDR1 and CDR2: MGHRA and YSYEKL. V was shortened by 1 base and J by 1 base, with 7 bases between the two germline ends. As DNA, the CDR3 is TGCGCCAGCAGCCAAGGGGAGAGGAACACTGAAGCTTTCTTT. It encodes CASSQGERNTEAFF.

DNA of the CDR3: TGTGCCAGTGCACGGGGGAGAGGAAACACCATATATTTT. The encoded protein is CASARGRGNTIYF. The chain joins TRBV19 to TRBJ1-3, with TRBD1 as a possible D gene (5 bases). CDR1 and CDR2 from the germline V gene are LNHDA and SQIVND (reference sequence). The V gene lost 8 bases and the J gene lost 4 bases, with 12 bases spanning the gap. The CDR3 sequence is 13 residues long.

This sequence joins TRBV28 and TRBJ2-7; D remains unclear. The CDR3 length is 12 residues. The V end was cut by 3 bases, the J end by 1 base, with 4 bases between. The V gene's germline CDR1 is MDHEN and CDR2 SYDVKM. CDR3 in DNA: TGTGCCAGCAGTTTGCGGTCCTACGAGCAGTACTTC. Translation: CASSLRSYEQYF.

This clone showed up just a few times. This chain connects TRBV5-1 to TRBJ1-2; TRBD1 agrees at 7 bases. This CDR3 is 14 amino acids long. V lost 3 bases and J lost 3; bases outside the gene matches: 5. Germline values: CDR1 SGHRS, CDR2 YFSETQ. The DNA for the CDR3 is TGCGCCAGCAGCTCATCAGGGGGAGACTATGGCTACACCTTC. It yields the protein CASSSSGGDYGYTF.

The gene calls are TRBV29-1 and TRBJ1-1, with 9 bases matching TRBD1. This CDR3 comprises 12 residues. V lost 7 bases to trimming and J lost 5 bases; unmatched junction nucleotides: 5. Germline V gene sequence: CDR1 SQVTM, CDR2 ANQGSEA. In DNA form, the CDR3 reads TGCAGCGCCAGACAGGGGGGGACTGAAGCTTTCTTT. The encoded protein is CSARQGGTEAFF.

The CDR3 protein is CASSLPGTSIHEQYF. The CDR3, as DNA: TGTGCCAGCAGCTTGCCCGGGACTAGCATCCACGAGCAGTACTTC. This rearrangement joins TRBV5-6 to TRBJ2-7, with 9 bases that match TRBD2. CDR3 size: 15 residues. J was trimmed by 5 bases and V by 1 base; bases with no gene match: 7. Germline CDR1 SGHDT, CDR2 YYEEEE.

This chain links TRBV4-2 with TRBJ1-3; D uncertain. The germline V gene has CDR1 LGHNA and CDR2 YNFKEQ. The CDR3 extends over 13 amino acids. Trimming stripped 0 bases from V and 5 bases from J, with 5 bases between. The CDR3 region is CASSQEFRNTIYF. CDR3 nucleotides: TGTGCCAGCAGCCAAGAATTTAGAAACACCATATATTTT.

There are a few counts of this clone. The CDR3 region has the DNA TGCGCCAGCAGAACGGGACAGGAGATCAATGGCTACACCTTC. It codes for CASRTGQEINGYTF. The chain joins TRBV5-1 to TRBJ1-2; 8 bases are shared with TRBD1. CDR3 length: 14 amino acids. Looked up from germline, CDR1 is SGHRS and CDR2 is YFSETQ. V trimming: 5 bases; J trimming: 6 bases; junction bases outside the gene matches: 9.

J is TRBJ1-1 and V is TRBV12-5, with D perhaps matching TRBD1 (5 bases). The V and J ends lost 5 bases and 4 bases respectively, with 17 bases between them. CDR3 length: 15 residues. The germline CDR1 and CDR2 sequences are LGHNT and FRNRAP. The CDR3: CASGGDRHRGTEAFF. The CDR3 DNA sequence: TGTGCTAGTGGTGGGGACCGACATAGAGGCACTGAAGCTTTCTTT.

This clone was seen a handful of times. The CDR3 region has the DNA TGTGCCAGCAGCTTACGACGGGGAACGAACACTGAAGCTTTCTTT. Translating it yields CASSLRRGTNTEAFF. The genes are TRBV13 and TRBJ1-1; D uncertain. The V and J ends lost 2 bases and 1 base respectively, with 11 bases between them. From germline, CDR1 is PRHDT and CDR2 FYEKMQ (reference sequence). CDR3 size: 15 residues.

The rearrangement joins TRBV4-1 to TRBJ2-1; 7 bases agree with TRBD2. There are 17 residues in the CDR3. V trimming: 2 bases; J trimming: 4 bases; junction bases outside the gene matches: 11. In germline, CDR1 is MGHRA, CDR2 YSYEKL. Here the CDR3 DNA reads TGCGCCAGCAGCCAACAACCCGGGACTACGGCGTACAATGAGCAGTTCTTC. Protein: CASSQQPGTTAYNEQFF.

This chain joins TRBV6-1 and TRBJ1-1, with TRBD1 matching 8 bases. V shed 8 bases, J shed 3 bases, and the junction held 8 bases outside the gene matches. The CDR3 is 14 residues long. The germline V gene has CDR1 MNHNS and CDR2 SASEGT. The CDR3 protein is CASHNPGGHTEAFF. The DNA of the CDR3 is TGTGCCAGCCACAACCCAGGGGGCCACACTGAAGCTTTCTTT.

The chain uses TRBV18 and TRBJ1-5; D remains unclear. This CDR3 is built from 14 residues. Germline V gene data show CDR1 as KGHSH and CDR2 as LQKENI. Deletions cut 2 bases from V and 2 bases from J, with 7 bases between. CDR3 residues: CASSPDHGNQPQHF. The CDR3 DNA reads TGTGCCAGCTCACCAGATCATGGCAATCAGCCCCAGCATTTT.

The genes are TRBV7-9 and TRBJ1-2; D remains ambiguous. The CDR3 runs to 13 residues. V shed 3 bases and J shed 2 bases, with 7 bases lying between them. Germline CDR1 reads SEHNR; CDR2 reads FQNEAQ (reference sequence). The CDR3 sequence is CASSFDGNYGYTF. CDR3 in DNA: TGTGCCAGCAGCTTCGACGGGAACTATGGCTACACCTTC.

With respect to this clone: The same CDR3 also results from other DNA sequences found in this sample. This chain uses TRBV5-1 with TRBJ2-2; TRBD2 might be the D (5 bases). Looked up from germline, CDR1 is SGHRS and CDR2 is YFSETQ. The CDR3 is 15 amino acids. V gave up 0 bases and J gave up 4 bases, with 10 bases separating them. The CDR3 bases are TGCGCCAGCAGCTTGGAGGGAGCGAGCACCGGGGAGCTGTTTTTT. Protein sequence: CASSLEGASTGELFF.

This chain links TRBV9 with TRBJ2-3, with D possibly TRBD1 on 5 matching bases. Germline V CDR1 and CDR2: SGDLS, YYNGEE. V was trimmed by 0 bases and J by 7 bases, leaving 12 bases between them. This CDR3 is built from 14 residues. The CDR3 spells CASSVDKGAHTQYF. CDR3 coding DNA: TGTGCCAGCAGCGTAGATAAAGGGGCACATACGCAGTATTTT.

The chain links TRBV14 to TRBJ1-2; D is undetermined. Germline assignment: CDR1 SGHDN and CDR2 FVKESK. The ends were cut back, 1 base at V and 4 bases at J, with 16 bases in the middle. The CDR3 length is 16 residues. This CDR3 reads CASSQGRGNPFYGYTF. CDR3 bases: TGTGCCAGCAGCCAAGGACGGGGAAACCCCTTCTATGGCTACACCTTC.

This clone was detected only once. The chain links TRBV15 to TRBJ2-7; TRBD2 matches at 10 bases. The trim removed 1 base at V and 3 bases at J, leaving 3 bases unmatched. The germline CDR1 and CDR2 sequences are LNHNV and YYDKDF (reference sequence). The CDR3 length is 15 residues. CDR3 DNA sequence: TGTGCCACCAGCAGAGCAGTAGCGGGAGGCTACGAGCAGTACTTC. Protein sequence: CATSRAVAGGYEQYF.

V usage is TRBV19 and J usage is TRBJ1-1; tentatively, D is TRBD1 (6 bases). Germline V lookup: CDR1 LNHDA, CDR2 SQIVND (reference sequence). The CDR3 sequence is 14 residues long. Between the trimmed V and J ends, which lost 4 bases and 6 bases, there was a span of 15 bases. As DNA, the CDR3 is TGTGCCAGTAGTAGGGGCAGGGGTTACGCTGAAGCTTTCTTT. Translating it yields CASSRGRGYAEAFF.

J is TRBJ2-7 and V is TRBV11-2; 7 nucleotides agree with TRBD2. The CDR3 is 14 amino acids. In germline, CDR1 is SGHAT, CDR2 FQNNGV. V was pared by 8 bases and J by 3 bases, with 10 bases of the junction left unmatched. The CDR3 DNA sequence: TGTGCCAGCTCCCCCGGGGGGTATAGCTACGAGCAGTACTTC. Translating it yields CASSPGGYSYEQYF.

The chain carries TRBV7-2 and TRBJ1-1, with D possibly matching TRBD1 (5 bases). Germline CDR1 SGHTA, CDR2 FQGNSA. This CDR3 region has 12 residues. V was clipped by 0 bases and J by 7 bases, with 6 bases between them. The CDR3 protein is CASSLAGGEAFF. In DNA, the CDR3 is TGTGCCAGCAGCTTAGCGGGGGGTGAAGCTTTCTTT.

This clone was picked up a small number of times. This sequence joins TRBV7-9 and TRBJ2-1; a weak D match, TRBD2 (6 bases). The CDR3 totals 13 residues. Germline V gene lookup returns CDR1 SEHNR and CDR2 FQNEAQ (reference sequence). The CDR3: CAKEGKSYNEQFF. CDR3 in DNA: TGTGCAAAGGAGGGAAAGAGTTACAATGAGCAGTTCTTC.